This T cell receptor (beta chain) derives from a study of EBV T-cell therapy then PD-1 blockade in nasopharyngeal carcinoma. On this clone itself: The antigen is not known.

Germline values: CDR1 SGHDT, CDR2 YYEEEE. CDR3 length equals 14 residues. J gave up 4 bases and V 2 bases, and 5 bases lay outside the gene matches. Profiled with immunoSEQ multiplex PCR; TCRdb holds only in-frame clones, not every one. Of about 23,000 clones listed, over 75% were seen once; the top ten hold approximately 31%. Treatment denoted: AdE1-LMPpoly-expanded autologous EBV-specific T-cell therapy followed by anti-PD-1 nivolumab. The specimen comprised CD8+ T cells from blood, sampled at roughly day 60 from a patient whose treatment included autologous EBV-specific T cells and nivolumab. This TCR was sampled from a middle-aged man with nasopharyngeal carcinoma. This rearrangement joins TRBV5-6 to TRBJ1-1; 7 bases match TRBD1. CDR3 in DNA: TGTGCCAGCAGCTTTCGACAGGGCATCACTGAAGCTTTCTTT. Amino acid sequence: CASSFRQGITEAFF.